Listed below are T cell receptor beta chains from one sample, sequenced in a study of regulatory T cells in long-lasting Graves disease. Each CDR3 protein is one row after TCRdb ran MiXCR on the multiplex PCR reads. The sample consists of some 430,000 distinct CDR3 sequences, 20% to 25% of them appearing once. The specimen comprised peripheral blood mononuclear cells (PBMCs), sampled when the disease was refractory, from a patient treated with antithyroid drugs. The receptors were gathered from a female donor with Graves disease. Both conserved end residues are part of each CDR3. A D gene is named only where the DNA matches it firmly. Clone size appears in some rows only: once, few, many, or a class for an expanded clone.

NA	TRBV6-2/TRBV6-3	TRBJ2-7	many	CASSYSFGNPSSYEQYF	TGTGCCAGCAGTTACTCGTTCGGCAATCCGAGCTCCTACGAGCAGTACTTC
TRBD2	TRBV6-2/TRBV6-3	TRBJ2-5	NA	CASSRNPVGGGSGETQYF	TGTGCCAGCAGTCGAAACCCCGTGGGGGGGGGGTCTGGAGAGACCCAGTACTTC
TRBD1	TRBV28	TRBJ1-5	NA	CASMRRGLVVGNQPQHF	TGTGCCAGCATGAGAAGGGGGCTGGTAGTTGGCAATCAGCCCCAGCATTTT
TRBD1	TRBV3-1	TRBJ2-7	NA	CASSRGGLNYEQYF	TGTGCCAGCAGCCGAGGGGGCTTGAACTACGAGCAGTACTTC
NA	TRBV4-1	TRBJ2-5	NA	CASSHGTSRGGRRETQYF	TGCGCCAGCAGCCACGGAACTAGCAGGGGGGGCCGTCGAGAGACCCAGTACTTC
TRBD1	TRBV7-3	TRBJ2-2	many	CASSSLGQGGELFF	TGTGCCAGCAGCTCCCTCGGACAGGGCGGGGAGCTGTTTTTT
NA	TRBV2	TRBJ1-4	many	CASSEEGGDEKLFF	TGTGCCAGCAGCGAGGAAGGTGGGGATGAAAAACTGTTTTTT
TRBD1	TRBV3-1	TRBJ1-1	NA	CASSETGVTTEAFF	TGTGCCAGCAGCGAAACAGGGGTAACGACTGAAGCTTTCTTT
NA	TRBV5-4	TRBJ2-7	NA	CASSPTGRLYEQYF	TGTGCCAGCAGCCCCACCGGGCGACTCTACGAGCAGTACTTC
NA	TRBV20-1	TRBJ2-7	few	CSASANAGGEQYF	TGCAGTGCTAGTGCGAACGCCGGGGGCGAGCAGTACTTC
NA	TRBV6-1	TRBJ1-6	few	CASSPMKSLNSPLHF	TGTGCCAGCAGTCCCATGAAAAGCCTTAATTCACCCCTCCACTTT
TRBD2	TRBV28	TRBJ2-5	many	CASSPWTSGSSETQYF	TGTGCCAGCAGTCCTTGGACTAGCGGGAGTTCAGAGACCCAGTACTTC
TRBD1	TRBV12-3/TRBV12-4	TRBJ2-1	NA	CASSFKTGVFNEQFF	TGTGCCAGCAGTTTCAAGACAGGGGTTTTCAATGAGCAGTTCTTC
TRBD2	TRBV13	TRBJ2-2	NA	CASSWGLAGGPPGSGELFF	TGTGCCAGCAGCTGGGGACTAGCGGGGGGTCCCCCGGGCTCCGGGGAGCTGTTTTTT
TRBD1	TRBV13	TRBJ2-7	NA	CASSGSWTGLYEQYF	TGTGCCAGCAGCGGAAGCTGGACAGGCCTCTACGAGCAGTACTTC
TRBD1	TRBV28	TRBJ1-1	NA	CASSKPGGLRNTEAFF	TGTGCCAGCAGTAAGCCAGGGGGGCTGAGGAACACTGAAGCTTTCTTT
TRBD1	TRBV28	TRBJ2-7	few	CASRVLTGGLNEQYF	TGTGCCAGCAGAGTTTTAACAGGGGGTCTCAACGAGCAGTACTTC
NA	TRBV5-4	TRBJ2-7	NA	CASSLDGDTPREIYEQYF	TGTGCCAGCAGCTTGGATGGGGACACACCTCGGGAGATATACGAGCAGTACTTC
NA	TRBV11-2	TRBJ1-1	many	CASSTGGMNTEAFF	TGTGCCAGCAGCACGGGGGGAATGAACACTGAAGCTTTCTTT
NA	TRBV24-1	TRBJ2-2	many	CATGAASSNTGELFF	TGTGCCACCGGAGCGGCCAGTTCGAACACCGGGGAGCTGTTTTTT
NA	TRBV5-1	TRBJ1-1	few	CASSLHGNTEAFF	TGCGCCAGCAGCCTACATGGGAATACTGAAGCTTTCTTT
TRBD2	TRBV24-1	TRBJ2-5	many	CATSDLQSSGMEETQYF	TGTGCCACCAGTGATTTGCAGAGTAGCGGGATGGAGGAGACCCAGTACTTC
NA	TRBV9	TRBJ2-2	many	CASSRGTLGSGELFF	TGTGCCAGCAGCCGCGGGACCCTCGGCTCCGGGGAGCTGTTTTTT
TRBD1	TRBV20-1	TRBJ1-1	many	CSATGTVNTEAFF	TGCAGTGCAACCGGGACAGTCAACACTGAAGCTTTCTTT
NA	TRBV14	TRBJ2-7	NA	CASSQNPYEQYF	TGTGCCAGCAGCCAAAACCCCTACGAGCAGTACTTC
NA	TRBV19	TRBJ1-4	NA	CASSLGSGVATNEKLFF	TGTGCCAGTAGCCTCGGGTCGGGGGTCGCAACTAATGAAAAACTGTTTTTT
NA	TRBV20-1	TRBJ1-2	few	CSARGGGGYGYTF	TGCAGTGCTAGAGGGGGCGGGGGCTATGGCTACACCTTC
TRBD1	TRBV20-1	TRBJ2-7	NA	CSAIRQGASYYEQYF	TGCAGTGCTATCAGACAGGGGGCAAGCTACTACGAGCAGTACTTC
NA	TRBV4-1	TRBJ1-5	NA	CASSPASGQVGQPQHF	TGCGCCAGCAGCCCCGCATCAGGGCAGGTTGGTCAGCCCCAGCATTTT
NA	TRBV6-2/TRBV6-3	TRBJ1-2	many	CASRGGQDYGYTF	TGTGCCAGCAGGGGGGGTCAGGACTATGGCTACACCTTC
NA	TRBV28	TRBJ2-7	many	CASSLLVSYSGETYEQYF	TGTGCCAGCAGTTTATTAGTCTCGTATTCGGGCGAAACCTACGAGCAGTACTTC
NA	TRBV24-1	TRBJ2-3	few	CATSDDGDTQYF	TGTGCCACCAGTGACGACGGAGATACGCAGTATTTT
NA	TRBV3-1	TRBJ1-2	few	CASSHRDRYYGYTF	TGTGCCAGCAGCCACCGAGACAGATACTATGGCTACACCTTC
NA	TRBV19	TRBJ1-1	NA	CASSSRDSLGAFF	TGTGCCAGTAGTAGCCGGGACTCTCTGGGGGCTTTCTTT
NA	TRBV20-1	TRBJ2-3	NA	CSALRRFTDTQYF	TGCAGTGCGTTGAGGAGGTTTACAGATACGCAGTATTTT
NA	TRBV7-8	TRBJ1-2	many	CASSSLTGINYGYTF	TGTGCCAGCAGCTCCCTGACAGGAATTAACTATGGCTACACCTTC
NA	TRBV11-2	TRBJ2-7	few	CASSLLDRTSYEQYF	TGTGCCAGCAGCTTGTTGGACCGAACCTCCTACGAGCAGTACTTC